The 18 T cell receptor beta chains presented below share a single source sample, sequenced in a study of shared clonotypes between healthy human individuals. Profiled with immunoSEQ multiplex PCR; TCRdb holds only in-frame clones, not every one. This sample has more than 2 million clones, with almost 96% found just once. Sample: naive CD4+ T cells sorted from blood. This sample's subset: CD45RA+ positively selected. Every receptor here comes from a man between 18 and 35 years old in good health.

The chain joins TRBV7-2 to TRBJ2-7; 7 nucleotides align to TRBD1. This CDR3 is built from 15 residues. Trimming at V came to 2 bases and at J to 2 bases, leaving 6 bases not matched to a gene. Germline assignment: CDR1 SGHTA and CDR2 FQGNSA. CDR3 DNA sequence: TGTGCCAGCAGCTTACGGCAGGGGGTTACCTACGAGCAGTACTTC. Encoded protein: CASSLRQGVTYEQYF.

CDR3 sequence: CASSYRDRADEQYF. The CDR3, as DNA: TGTGCCAGCAGCTACAGAGACAGGGCGGACGAGCAGTACTTC. V gene TRBV6-5 combines with J gene TRBJ2-7, with TRBD1 matching 7 bases. Looked up from germline, CDR1 is MNHEY and CDR2 is SVGAGI. The CDR3 has 14 residues. V lost 6 bases to trimming and J lost 5 bases; unmatched junction nucleotides: 10.

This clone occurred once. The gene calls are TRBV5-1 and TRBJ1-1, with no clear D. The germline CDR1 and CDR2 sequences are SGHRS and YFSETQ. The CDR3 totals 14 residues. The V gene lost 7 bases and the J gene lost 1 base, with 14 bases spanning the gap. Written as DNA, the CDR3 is TGCGCCAGCGGTAATCTTGTCGGGAACACTGAAGCTTTCTTT. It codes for CASGNLVGNTEAFF.

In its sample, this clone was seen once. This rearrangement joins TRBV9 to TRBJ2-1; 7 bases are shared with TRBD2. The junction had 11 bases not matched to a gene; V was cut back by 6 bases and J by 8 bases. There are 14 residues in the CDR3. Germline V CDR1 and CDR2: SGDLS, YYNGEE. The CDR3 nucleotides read TGTGCCAGCAACCGGGAGGCTTGGGTCGATGAGCAGTTCTTC. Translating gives CASNREAWVDEQFF.

The CDR3 bases are TGTGCCAGTAGCCCATATCCTAGCGGGGGTCCCAATGAGCAGTTCTTC. Translated: CASSPYPSGGPNEQFF. The V gene is TRBV19, the J gene TRBJ2-1; TRBD2 matches 10 bases. This CDR3 comprises 16 residues. V lost 6 bases and J lost 6; bases outside the gene matches: 11. Germline CDR1 is LNHDA and CDR2 is SQIVND (reference sequence).

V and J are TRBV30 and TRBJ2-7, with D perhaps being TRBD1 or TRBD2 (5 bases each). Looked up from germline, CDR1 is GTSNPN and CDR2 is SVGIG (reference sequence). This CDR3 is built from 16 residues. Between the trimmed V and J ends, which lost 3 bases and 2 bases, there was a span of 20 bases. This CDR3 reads CAWRGTRLRGTYEQYF. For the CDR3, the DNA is TGTGCCTGGAGGGGAACACGGCTGAGGGGAACCTACGAGCAGTACTTC.

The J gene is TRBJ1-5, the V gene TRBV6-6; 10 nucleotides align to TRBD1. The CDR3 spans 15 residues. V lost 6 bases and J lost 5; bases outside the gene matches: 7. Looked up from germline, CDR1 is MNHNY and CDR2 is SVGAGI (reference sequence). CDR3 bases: TGTGCCAGCAGGACGAGCGGGACAGGGGATCAGCCCCAGCATTTT. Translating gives CASRTSGTGDQPQHF.

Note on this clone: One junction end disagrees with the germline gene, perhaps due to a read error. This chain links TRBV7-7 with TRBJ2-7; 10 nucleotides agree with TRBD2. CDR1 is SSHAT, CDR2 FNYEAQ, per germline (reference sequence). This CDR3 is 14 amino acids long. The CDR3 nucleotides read TGTGCTAGCAGCTCGGGACTAGCGCCCTACGAGCAGTACTTC. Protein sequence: CASSSGLAPYEQYF. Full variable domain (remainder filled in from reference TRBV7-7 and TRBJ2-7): GAGVSQSPRYKVTKRGQDVTLRCDPISSHATLYWYQQALGQGPEFLTYFNYEAQPDKSGLPSDRFSAERPEGSISTLTIQRTEQRDSAMYRCASSSGLAPYEQYFGPGTRLTVT.

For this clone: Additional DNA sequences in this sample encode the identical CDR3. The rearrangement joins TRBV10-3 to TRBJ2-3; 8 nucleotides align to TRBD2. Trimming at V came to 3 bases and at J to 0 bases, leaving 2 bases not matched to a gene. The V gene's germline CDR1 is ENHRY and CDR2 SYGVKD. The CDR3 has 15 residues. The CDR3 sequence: CAISELAGSTDTQYF. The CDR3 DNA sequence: TGTGCCATCAGTGAATTAGCGGGAAGCACAGATACGCAGTATTTT.

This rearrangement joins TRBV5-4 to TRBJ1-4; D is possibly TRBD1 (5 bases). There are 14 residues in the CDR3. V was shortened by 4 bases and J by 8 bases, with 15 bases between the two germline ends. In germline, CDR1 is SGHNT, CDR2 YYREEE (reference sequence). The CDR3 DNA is TGTGCCAGCAGCGGGAAAGGGGCGGGGGAAAAACTGTTTTTT. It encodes CASSGKGAGEKLFF.

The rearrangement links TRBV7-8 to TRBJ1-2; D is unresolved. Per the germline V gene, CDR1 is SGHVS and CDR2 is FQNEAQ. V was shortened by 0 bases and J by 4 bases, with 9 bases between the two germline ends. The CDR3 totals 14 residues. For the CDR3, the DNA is TGTGCCAGCAGCTTAGCAGACTCACTCTATGGCTACACCTTC. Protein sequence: CASSLADSLYGYTF.

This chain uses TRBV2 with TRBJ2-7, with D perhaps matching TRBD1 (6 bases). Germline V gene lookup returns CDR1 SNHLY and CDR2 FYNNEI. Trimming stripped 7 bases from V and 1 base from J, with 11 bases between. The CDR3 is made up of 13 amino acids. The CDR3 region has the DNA TGTGCCAGCAATACCCAGGGGTCCTACGAGCAGTACTTC. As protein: CASNTQGSYEQYF. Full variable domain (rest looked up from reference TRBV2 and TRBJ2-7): EPEVTQTPSHQVTQMGQEVILRCVPISNHLYFYWYRQILGQKVEFLVSFYNNEISEKSEIFDDQFSVERPDGSNFTLKIRSTKLEDSAMYFCASNTQGSYEQYFGPGTRLTVT.

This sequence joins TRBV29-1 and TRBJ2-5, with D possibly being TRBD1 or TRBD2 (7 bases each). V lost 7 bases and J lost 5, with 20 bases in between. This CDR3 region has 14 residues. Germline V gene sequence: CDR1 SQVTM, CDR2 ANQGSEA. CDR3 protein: CSAKQGTKLETQYF. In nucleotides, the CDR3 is TGCAGCGCAAAACAGGGGACTAAGTTGGAGACCCAGTACTTC. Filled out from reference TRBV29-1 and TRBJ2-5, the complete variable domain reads SAVISQKPSRDICQRGTSLTIQCQVDSQVTMMFWYRQQPGQSLTLIATANQGSEATYESGFVIDKFPISRPNLTFSTLTVSNMSPEDSSIYLCSAKQGTKLETQYFGPGTRLLVL.

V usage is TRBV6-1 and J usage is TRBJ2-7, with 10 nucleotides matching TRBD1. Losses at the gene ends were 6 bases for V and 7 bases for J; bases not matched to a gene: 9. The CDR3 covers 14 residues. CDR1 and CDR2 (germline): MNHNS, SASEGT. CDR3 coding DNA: TGTGCCAGCAGGGCCGGGACAGGGGTAGGGGAGCAGTACTTC. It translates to CASRAGTGVGEQYF.

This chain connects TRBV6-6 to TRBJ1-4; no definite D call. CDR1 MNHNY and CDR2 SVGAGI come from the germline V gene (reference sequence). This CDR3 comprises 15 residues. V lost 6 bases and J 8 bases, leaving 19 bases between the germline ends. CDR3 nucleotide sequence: TGTGCCAGCAGCTCCCCCAGGAACCAAAGGGAAAAACTGTTTTTT. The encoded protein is CASSSPRNQREKLFF.

CDR3 sequence (DNA): TGTGCCAGCAGCCCCCTCGGGACGCCTGGCTACGAGCAGTACTTC. Protein sequence: CASSPLGTPGYEQYF. The chain has TRBV13 and TRBJ2-7; D is tentatively TRBD1 or TRBD2 (5 bases each). The CDR3 has 15 residues. The V gene lost 5 bases and the J gene lost 3 bases, with 17 bases spanning the gap. Germline V gene lookup returns CDR1 PRHDT and CDR2 FYEKMQ (reference sequence).

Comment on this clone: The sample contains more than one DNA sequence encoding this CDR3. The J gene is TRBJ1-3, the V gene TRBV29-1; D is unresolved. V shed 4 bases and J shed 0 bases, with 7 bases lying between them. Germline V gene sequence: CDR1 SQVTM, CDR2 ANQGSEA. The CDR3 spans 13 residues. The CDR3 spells CSVGQNSGNTIYF. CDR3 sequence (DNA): TGCAGCGTTGGACAAAACTCTGGAAACACCATATATTTT. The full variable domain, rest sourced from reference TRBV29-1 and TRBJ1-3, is SAVISQKPSRDICQRGTSLTIQCQVDSQVTMMFWYRQQPGQSLTLIATANQGSEATYESGFVIDKFPISRPNLTFSTLTVSNMSPEDSSIYLCSVGQNSGNTIYFGEGSWLTVV.

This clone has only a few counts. The CDR3: CASQFERNYEQYF. Written as DNA, the CDR3 is TGTGCCAGTCAATTCGAGAGAAACTACGAGCAGTACTTC. This sequence joins TRBV6-1 and TRBJ2-7; D gene uncertain. The CDR3 covers 13 residues. The V and J ends lost 9 bases and 3 bases respectively, with 15 bases between them. Germline assignment: CDR1 MNHNS and CDR2 SASEGT.